One sample yielded the 26 T cell receptor beta chains listed below, sequenced in a study of blood T cell repertoires in COVID-19. The table came from immunoSEQ multiplex PCR; TCRdb's copy has only in-frame clones and leaves some out. This table has around 300,000 clones, about nine tenths appearing once. Specimen: PBMCs or T cells enriched from blood (not recorded which). These receptors all stem from a woman between 25 and 40 years old who had recovered from COVID-19.

The CDR3 sequence: CAISESLGLAGPEQYF. DNA for the CDR3: TGTGCCATCAGTGAGTCTTTGGGACTAGCGGGACCCGAGCAGTACTTC. The J gene is TRBJ2-7, the V gene TRBV10-3, with TRBD2 identical over 13 bases. V shed 0 bases, J shed 6 bases, and the junction held 5 bases outside the gene matches. This CDR3 is 16 amino acids long. Germline lookup yields CDR1 ENHRY and CDR2 SYGVKD.

This clone was recorded only once. The V call is TRBV6-5, the J call TRBJ2-7; perhaps TRBD2 as D (5 bases). Germline values: CDR1 MNHEY, CDR2 SVGAGI. CDR3 size: 13 residues. V gave up 5 bases and J gave up 7 bases, with 15 bases separating them. CDR3 DNA sequence: TGTGCCAGCAGTAACGGATGGACTCGGGAGCAGTACTTC. The encoded protein is CASSNGWTREQYF.

This rearrangement joins TRBV5-4 to TRBJ1-1; D remains unclear. V dropped 4 bases and J dropped 2 bases, with 15 bases sitting between them. Germline V CDR1 and CDR2: SGHNT, YYREEE (reference sequence). This CDR3 is built from 15 residues. The CDR3 here is CASSRRVAGNTEAFF. The CDR3 nucleotides read TGTGCCAGCAGCCGGAGGGTGGCCGGTAACACTGAAGCTTTCTTT.

A few counts support this clone. Here the CDR3 DNA reads TGTGCCAGCAAACCCCTGCGACAGGGCGGCACTGAAGCTTTCTTT. Its protein product is CASKPLRQGGTEAFF. This chain uses TRBV2 with TRBJ1-1; 7 bases map to TRBD1. CDR3 length: 15 residues. CDR1 SNHLY and CDR2 FYNNEI come from the germline V gene. After removal of 7 bases from V and 4 bases from J, the junction contained 12 bases not matched to a gene.

This clone was found once. The chain carries TRBV27 and TRBJ1-1, with D possibly being TRBD1 (6 bases). V gave up 10 bases and J gave up 3 bases, with 15 bases separating them. The CDR3 is made up of 13 amino acids. The germline CDR1 and CDR2 sequences are MNHEY and SMNVEV (reference sequence). The CDR3: CATQATGYTEAFF. The CDR3 nucleotides read TGTGCCACCCAGGCGACAGGCTACACTGAAGCTTTCTTT.

CDR3 DNA: TGTGCTAGTGGTCCACATCCCGGGACTAGCGGGATATATGAGCAGTTCTTC. This encodes CASGPHPGTSGIYEQFF. The V call is TRBV12-5, the J call TRBJ2-1, with 13 positions matching TRBD2. CDR3 length: 17 residues. Germline V gene lookup returns CDR1 LGHNT and CDR2 FRNRAP. V was clipped by 5 bases and J by 8 bases; unmatched bases: 12.

The V gene is TRBV25-1, the J gene TRBJ2-1; TRBD1 agrees at 7 bases. The germline gives CDR1 MGHDK, CDR2 SYGVNS. This CDR3 comprises 16 residues. V lost 5 bases, J lost 2 bases, and 9 bases stayed unmatched. CDR3 region: CASSHPGQLAYNEQFF. The DNA for the CDR3 is TGTGCCAGCAGTCATCCGGGACAGCTCGCCTACAATGAGCAGTTCTTC.

In its sample, this clone was seen a few times. V gene TRBV11-2 combines with J gene TRBJ1-4, with D possibly matching TRBD1 (5 bases). V shed 1 base and J shed 3 bases, with 9 bases lying between them. This CDR3 is built from 15 residues. In germline, CDR1 is SGHAT, CDR2 FQNNGV. CDR3 residues: CASSLVGPPNEKLFF. Here the CDR3 DNA reads TGTGCCAGCAGCTTAGTGGGGCCGCCTAATGAAAAACTGTTTTTT.

The V gene is TRBV27, the J gene TRBJ1-1, with 7 bases identical to TRBD1. The ends lost 5 bases at V and 6 bases at J; junction bases unmatched: 0. Germline V gene data show CDR1 as MNHEY and CDR2 as SMNVEV (reference sequence). The CDR3 loop spans 11 amino acids. CDR3 DNA sequence: TGTGCCAGCAGTACAGGGGCTGAAGCTTTCTTT. Protein: CASSTGAEAFF.

The J gene is TRBJ2-5, the V gene TRBV27; no reliable D call. Trimming removed 1 base at V and 5 bases at J, with 23 bases between. The CDR3 is 18 residues long. Per germline, CDR1 MNHEY and CDR2 SMNVEV (reference sequence). The CDR3 nucleotides read TGTGCCAGCAGTTTATGGGCCCGAGAGAATAACGTCAGGGAGACCCAGTACTTC. Residues: CASSLWARENNVRETQYF.

The chain uses TRBV5-4 and TRBJ1-1; D unclear. Per the germline V gene, CDR1 is SGHNT and CDR2 is YYREEE (reference sequence). V shed 0 bases and J shed 2 bases, with 8 bases lying between them. CDR3 length: 14 residues. The CDR3 nucleotides read TGTGCCAGCAGCTTGGCTCGGGAAAACACTGAAGCTTTCTTT. Translating gives CASSLARENTEAFF.

Notes on this clone: Other DNA sequences in the same sample also yield this CDR3. The DNA for the CDR3 is TGTGCCAGCAGTGGGCAGAATTATGGCTACACCTTC. Translated: CASSGQNYGYTF. V gene TRBV2 combines with J gene TRBJ1-2; D call uncertain. The CDR3 loop spans 12 amino acids. Germline values: CDR1 SNHLY, CDR2 FYNNEI. V was clipped by 4 bases and J by 5 bases, with 8 bases between them. The entire variable domain, with the rest obtained from reference TRBV2 and TRBJ1-2, is as follows: EPEVTQTPSHQVTQMGQEVILRCVPISNHLYFYWYRQILGQKVEFLVSFYNNEISEKSEIFDDQFSVERPDGSNFTLKIRSTKLEDSAMYFCASSGQNYGYTFGSGTRLTVV.

V is TRBV10-3 and J is TRBJ1-2; 7 bases are a match to TRBD1. The CDR3 contains 14 residues. Germline CDR1 and CDR2: ENHRY and SYGVKD. V shed 6 bases and J 5 bases; nucleotides not matched to a gene: 9. CDR3 DNA: TGTGCCATCAGACCACACAGGGGACGTTATGGCTACACCTTC. Translating gives CAIRPHRGRYGYTF.

This rearrangement joins TRBV7-2 to TRBJ1-5; D is ambiguous. V was clipped by 1 base and J by 7 bases, with 8 bases between them. Germline V gene lookup returns CDR1 SGHTA and CDR2 FQGNSA. The CDR3 consists of 13 residues. The CDR3 here is CASSLVIYQPQHF. CDR3 bases: TGTGCCAGCAGCTTAGTCATCTACCAGCCCCAGCATTTT.

The chain couples TRBV6-2 or TRBV6-3 to TRBJ2-1; D is uncertain. The CDR3 contains 15 residues. Per the germline V gene, CDR1 is MNHEY and CDR2 is SVGEGT. V lost 6 bases to trimming and J lost 7 bases, with 19 bases between them. The CDR3 DNA is TGTGCCAGCAGCCTACTCATTTCCCGAAGAAATGAGCAGTTCTTC. This codes for CASSLLISRRNEQFF.

The chain employs TRBV28 and TRBJ2-2; possibly TRBD2 for D (5 bases). Germline lookup yields CDR1 MDHEN and CDR2 SYDVKM. This CDR3 contains 15 residues. Trimming left V 7 bases short and J 6 bases short, with 18 bases between. The CDR3 nucleotides are TGTGCCAGCAAGGTCGGGGTTCAGGTCGCCGGGGAGCTGTTTTTT. It translates to CASKVGVQVAGELFF.

The V call is TRBV10-1, the J call TRBJ2-1, with a possible D match to TRBD1 (6 bases). Germline V gene sequence: CDR1 WNHNN, CDR2 SYGVQD (reference sequence). V was trimmed by 8 bases and J by 5 bases, leaving 10 bases between them. The CDR3 is 12 residues long. CDR3 amino acids: CASGGRDNEQFF. Here the CDR3 DNA reads TGCGCCAGCGGGGGCCGAGACAATGAGCAGTTCTTC.

This clone was seen a few times. The CDR3 DNA reads TGCGCCAGCAGCCAAGTACTAGGGGGCGCTTACACTGAAGCTTTCTTT. It translates to CASSQVLGGAYTEAFF. The rearrangement uses TRBV4-3 and TRBJ1-1; TRBD1 aligns across 7 bases. Per the germline V gene, CDR1 is LGHNA and CDR2 is YSLEER. CDR3 length: 16 residues. Trimming cost V 1 base and J 3 bases; bases outside gene matches: 8.

This chain's CDR3 is CASSLAPRGYEQFF. The CDR3 bases are TGTGCCAGCAGCTTAGCCCCCAGGGGCTATGAGCAGTTCTTC. The J gene is TRBJ2-1, the V gene TRBV11-2; a possible D gene is TRBD1 (6 bases). Germline V gene data show CDR1 as SGHAT and CDR2 as FQNNGV. V lost 1 base, J lost 8 bases, and 12 bases lay in between. CDR3 length: 14 amino acids.

This chain connects TRBV10-3 to TRBJ1-3, with TRBD1 as a possible D gene (5 bases). The CDR3 has 14 residues. Trimming took off 7 bases at V and 2 bases at J, with 12 bases between the two ends. Germline CDR1 and CDR2: ENHRY and SYGVKD. Here the CDR3 DNA reads TGTGCCATCACCCTAAGACAGCCTGGAAACACCATATATTTT. It is translated as CAITLRQPGNTIYF.

This sequence joins TRBV29-1 and TRBJ2-7; D possibly corresponds to TRBD2 (6 bases). The CDR3 runs to 14 residues. Germline loops: CDR1 SQVTM, CDR2 ANQGSEA. V was shortened by 4 bases and J by 0 bases, with 13 bases between the two germline ends. CDR3 in amino acids: CSVGRRGSSYEQYF. The CDR3 DNA reads TGCAGCGTTGGAAGGCGGGGCAGCTCCTACGAGCAGTACTTC.

The chain employs TRBV5-5 and TRBJ1-1, with D unresolved. Trimming stripped 9 bases from V and 7 bases from J, with 19 bases between. The CDR3 runs 13 residues. The germline V gene encodes CDR1 SGHKS and CDR2 YYEKEE (reference sequence). Here the CDR3 DNA reads TGTGCCACCTACCCCACGGTAGAGGATGAAGCTTTCTTT. Protein sequence: CATYPTVEDEAFF.

The chain uses TRBV10-3 and TRBJ2-1; 7 bases line up with TRBD1. The germline CDR1 and CDR2 sequences are ENHRY and SYGVKD. The CDR3 covers 14 residues. The J segment lost 7 bases and the V segment lost 0 bases, leaving 3 bases of the junction unmatched. The DNA of the CDR3 is TGTGCCATCAGTGAGTCGAGCAGGGGGAATGAGCAGTTCTTC. Protein sequence: CAISESSRGNEQFF.

V usage is TRBV5-1 and J usage is TRBJ2-5, with 7 bases matching TRBD1. The CDR3 contains 15 residues. V lost 0 bases to trimming and J lost 3 bases; unmatched junction nucleotides: 5. The germline gives CDR1 SGHRS, CDR2 YFSETQ. The CDR3 protein is CASSLGGQYKETQYF. CDR3 coding DNA: TGCGCCAGCAGCTTGGGGGGACAGTATAAAGAGACCCAGTACTTC.

The V call is TRBV9, the J call TRBJ1-6; tentatively, D is TRBD1 (5 bases). The CDR3 sequence is 18 residues long. CDR1 is SGDLS, CDR2 YYNGEE, per germline. With 4 bases removed from V and 5 bases from J, the gap between germline ends came to 22 bases. The CDR3 protein is CASSSRPGDRGDNSPLHF. In nucleotides, the CDR3 is TGTGCCAGCAGCTCACGCCCCGGGGACCGGGGGGATAATTCACCCCTCCACTTT.

The chain recombines TRBV7-6 with TRBJ2-3; 8 bases match TRBD1. CDR1 is SGHVS and CDR2 is FNYEAQ in the germline V gene. CDR3 length: 15 amino acids. V was clipped by 5 bases and J by 2 bases; unmatched bases: 6. The CDR3 protein is CASSLRGRDTDTQYF. In nucleotides, the CDR3 is TGTGCCAGCAGCCTCAGGGGGCGAGACACAGATACGCAGTATTTT.